This T cell receptor (beta chain) was sequenced for a study of vaccination effects on CD4 cells after COVID-19. Regarding the study as a whole: There was only 1 of 255 vaccine-induced clones in healthy vaccinees that cross-reacted with common cold coronaviruses.

CDR3 length: 16 residues. The germline V gene has CDR1 MGHRA and CDR2 YSYEKL. Trimming stripped 0 bases from V and 0 bases from J, with 9 bases between. Clones were read by immunoSEQ multiplex PCR, and TCRdb kept only the in-frame ones, dropping some. The sample lists about 73,000 clones, around 78% occurring once. Antigen-specific CD4+ T cells expanded by the ViraFEST assay with viral peptide pools were then sequenced. Subsequent to a culture period of more than 8 days, CD4+ T cells were isolated. Nucleocapsid antibodies stayed negative before and after vaccination, showing no earlier SARS-CoV-2 infection. In the cultures, half the medium was exchanged for IL-2 medium on days 3 and 7. A word on this clone: Its target is unknown.

Sequenced material: CD4+ T cells from PBMCs cultured with SARS-CoV-2 spike peptides, taken before COVID-19 vaccination. The chain joins TRBV4-1 to TRBJ2-4, with D perhaps TRBD1 (5 bases). This sequence was found in a human donor who received a COVID-19 vaccine. As DNA, the CDR3 is TGCGCCAGCAGCCAAGAAGACAGTCTAGCCAAAAACATTCAGTACTTC. This encodes CASSQEDSLAKNIQYF.